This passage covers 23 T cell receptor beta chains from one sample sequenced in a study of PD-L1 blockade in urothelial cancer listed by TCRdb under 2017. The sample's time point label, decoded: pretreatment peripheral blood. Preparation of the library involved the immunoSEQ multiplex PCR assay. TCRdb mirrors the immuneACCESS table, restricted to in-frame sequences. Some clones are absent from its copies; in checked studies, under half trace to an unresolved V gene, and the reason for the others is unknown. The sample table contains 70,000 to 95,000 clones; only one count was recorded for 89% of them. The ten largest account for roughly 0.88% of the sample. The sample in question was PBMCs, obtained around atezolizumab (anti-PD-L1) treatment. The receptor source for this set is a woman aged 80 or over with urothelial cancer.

The CDR3 loop reads CASSPDRGSSYEQYF. The CDR3 nucleotides are TGTGCCAGCAGCCCAGACAGGGGGAGCTCCTACGAGCAGTACTTC. J is TRBJ2-7 and V is TRBV7-2; 9 bases align to TRBD1. Germline trimming cut 5 bases from V and 0 bases from J; bases unmatched to any gene: 5. In germline, CDR1 is SGHTA, CDR2 FQGNSA. There are 15 residues in the CDR3.

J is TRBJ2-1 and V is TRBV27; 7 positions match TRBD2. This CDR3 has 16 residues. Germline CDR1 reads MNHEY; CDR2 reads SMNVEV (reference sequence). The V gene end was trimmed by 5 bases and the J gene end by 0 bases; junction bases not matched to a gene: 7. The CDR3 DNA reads TGTGCCAGCAGTGGGTCACTAGCGAACTCCTACAATGAGCAGTTCTTC. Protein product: CASSGSLANSYNEQFF.

The CDR3 spells CASSPYTGELFF. In DNA form, the CDR3 reads TGTGCCAGCAGCCCTTACACCGGGGAGCTGTTTTTT. The chain carries TRBV5-4 and TRBJ2-2; no clear D gene. The CDR3 is 12 residues long. The germline CDR1 and CDR2 sequences are SGHNT and YYREEE (reference sequence). V dropped 4 bases and J dropped 3 bases, with 4 bases sitting between them.

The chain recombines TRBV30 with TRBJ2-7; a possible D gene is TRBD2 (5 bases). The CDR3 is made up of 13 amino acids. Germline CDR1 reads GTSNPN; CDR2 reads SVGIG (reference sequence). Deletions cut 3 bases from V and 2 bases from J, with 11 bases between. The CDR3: CAWRTGMPYEQYF. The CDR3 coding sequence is TGTGCCTGGAGGACCGGGATGCCCTACGAGCAGTACTTC. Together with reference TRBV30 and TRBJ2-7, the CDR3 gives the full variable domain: SQTIHQWPATLVQPVGSPLSLECTVEGTSNPNLYWYRQAAGRGLQLLFYSVGIGQISSEVPQNLSASRPQDRQFILSSKKLLLSDSGFYLCAWRTGMPYEQYFGPGTRLTVT.

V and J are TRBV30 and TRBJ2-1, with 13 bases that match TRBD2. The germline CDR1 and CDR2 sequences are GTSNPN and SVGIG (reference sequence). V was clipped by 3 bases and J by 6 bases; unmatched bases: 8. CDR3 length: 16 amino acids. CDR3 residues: CAWSPRLAGGANEQFF. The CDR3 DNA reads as TGTGCCTGGAGCCCCCGACTAGCGGGAGGTGCCAATGAGCAGTTCTTC.

CDR3 sequence: CASHTGTGTTFSYEQYF. The CDR3 nucleotides are TGTGCCAGCCATACAGGAACCGGGACAACTTTCTCCTACGAGCAGTACTTC. The chain joins TRBV2 to TRBJ2-7; the D gene is possibly TRBD1 (6 bases). From germline, CDR1 is SNHLY and CDR2 FYNNEI. Trimming cost V 8 bases and J 0 bases, with 23 bases left between them. CDR3 length: 17 amino acids.

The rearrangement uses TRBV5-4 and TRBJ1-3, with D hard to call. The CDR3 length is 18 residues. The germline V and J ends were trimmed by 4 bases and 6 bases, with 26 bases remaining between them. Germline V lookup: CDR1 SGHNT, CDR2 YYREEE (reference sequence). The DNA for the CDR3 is TGTGCCAGCAGCGCGGCACCCAGCACTCCCGGGCGGGAAAACACCATATATTTT. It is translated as CASSAAPSTPGRENTIYF.

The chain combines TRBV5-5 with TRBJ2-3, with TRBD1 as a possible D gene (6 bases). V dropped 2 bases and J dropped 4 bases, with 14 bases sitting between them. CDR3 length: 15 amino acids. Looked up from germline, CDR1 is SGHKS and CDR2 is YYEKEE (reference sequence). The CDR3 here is CASSFTPKGADTQYF. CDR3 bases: TGTGCCAGCAGCTTTACCCCGAAGGGGGCAGATACGCAGTATTTT.

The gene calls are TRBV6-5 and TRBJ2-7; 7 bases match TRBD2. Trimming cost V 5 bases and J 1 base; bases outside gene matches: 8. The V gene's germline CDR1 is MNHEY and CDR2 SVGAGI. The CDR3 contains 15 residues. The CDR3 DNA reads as TGTGCCAGCAGTGCGGAGCGGGGTGGGTCCTACGAGCAGTACTTC. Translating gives CASSAERGGSYEQYF.

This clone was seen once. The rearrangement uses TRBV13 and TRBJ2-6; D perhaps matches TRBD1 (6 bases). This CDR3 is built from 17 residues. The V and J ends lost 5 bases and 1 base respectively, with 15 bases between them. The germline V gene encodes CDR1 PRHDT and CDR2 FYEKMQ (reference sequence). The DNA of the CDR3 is TGTGCCAGCAGCCAAGGACAGCGTATTTCTGGGGCCAACGTCCTGACTTTC. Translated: CASSQGQRISGANVLTF.

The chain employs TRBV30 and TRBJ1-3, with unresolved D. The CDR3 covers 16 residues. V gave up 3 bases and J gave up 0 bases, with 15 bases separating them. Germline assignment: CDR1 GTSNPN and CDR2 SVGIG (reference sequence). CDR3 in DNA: TGTGCCTGGAGGGACGGGGTCTTTTTCTCTGGAAACACCATATATTTT. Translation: CAWRDGVFFSGNTIYF.

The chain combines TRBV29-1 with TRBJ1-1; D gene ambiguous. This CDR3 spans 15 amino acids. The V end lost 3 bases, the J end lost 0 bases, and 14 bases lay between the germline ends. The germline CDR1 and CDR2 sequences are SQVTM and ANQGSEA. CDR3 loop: CSVDPRGSLNTEAFF. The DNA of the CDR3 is TGCAGCGTTGATCCTCGGGGATCCTTGAACACTGAAGCTTTCTTT. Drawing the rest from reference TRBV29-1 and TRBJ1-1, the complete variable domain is SAVISQKPSRDICQRGTSLTIQCQVDSQVTMMFWYRQQPGQSLTLIATANQGSEATYESGFVIDKFPISRPNLTFSTLTVSNMSPEDSSIYLCSVDPRGSLNTEAFFGQGTRLTVV.

This CDR3 is CASSPGTGVWNEQFF. CDR3 DNA sequence: TGTGCCAGCAGCCCCGGGACAGGGGTTTGGAATGAGCAGTTCTTC. The chain is built from TRBV28 and TRBJ2-1, with 10 bases that match TRBD1. V dropped 6 bases and J dropped 7; count of bases not matched to a gene: 9. CDR3 size: 15 residues. The germline V gene encodes CDR1 MDHEN and CDR2 SYDVKM.

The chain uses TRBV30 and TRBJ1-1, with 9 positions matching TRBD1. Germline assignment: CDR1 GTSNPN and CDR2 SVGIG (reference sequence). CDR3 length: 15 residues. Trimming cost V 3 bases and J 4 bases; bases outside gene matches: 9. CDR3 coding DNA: TGTGCCTGGAGCCGGGACAGGGTGGGTGGCACTGAAGCTTTCTTT. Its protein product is CAWSRDRVGGTEAFF.

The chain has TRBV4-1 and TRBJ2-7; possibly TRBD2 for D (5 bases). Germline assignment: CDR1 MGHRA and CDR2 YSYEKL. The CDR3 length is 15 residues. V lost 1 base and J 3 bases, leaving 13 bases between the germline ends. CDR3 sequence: CASSQARGSLYEQYF. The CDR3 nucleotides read TGCGCCAGCAGCCAAGCACGAGGGAGCCTCTACGAGCAGTACTTC.

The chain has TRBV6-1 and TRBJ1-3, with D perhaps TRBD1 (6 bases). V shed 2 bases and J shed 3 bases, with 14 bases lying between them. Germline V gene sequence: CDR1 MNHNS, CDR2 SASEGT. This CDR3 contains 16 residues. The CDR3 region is CASSENRAAFGNTIYF. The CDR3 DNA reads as TGTGCCAGCAGTGAAAACAGGGCGGCATTTGGAAACACCATATATTTT.

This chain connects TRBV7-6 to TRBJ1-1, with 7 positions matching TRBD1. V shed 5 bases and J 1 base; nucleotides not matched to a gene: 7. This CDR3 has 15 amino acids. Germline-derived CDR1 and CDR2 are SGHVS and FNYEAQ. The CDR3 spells CASSPTAGGNTEAFF. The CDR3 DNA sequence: TGTGCCAGCAGCCCCACCGCAGGGGGGAACACTGAAGCTTTCTTT.

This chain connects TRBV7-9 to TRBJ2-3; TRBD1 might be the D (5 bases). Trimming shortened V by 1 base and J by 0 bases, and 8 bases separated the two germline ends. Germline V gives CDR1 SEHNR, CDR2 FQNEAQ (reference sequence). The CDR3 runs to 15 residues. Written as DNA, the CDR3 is TGTGCCAGCAGCTTAGAGGGGCTGAGCACAGATACGCAGTATTTT. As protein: CASSLEGLSTDTQYF.

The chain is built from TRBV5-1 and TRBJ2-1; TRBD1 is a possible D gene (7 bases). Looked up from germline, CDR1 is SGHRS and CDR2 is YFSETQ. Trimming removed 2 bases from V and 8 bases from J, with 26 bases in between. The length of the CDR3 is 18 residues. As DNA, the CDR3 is TGCGCCAGCAGCTTAGGTGAGGGTGGGCGGGGACAGATGTATGAGCAGTTCTTC. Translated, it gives CASSLGEGGRGQMYEQFF.

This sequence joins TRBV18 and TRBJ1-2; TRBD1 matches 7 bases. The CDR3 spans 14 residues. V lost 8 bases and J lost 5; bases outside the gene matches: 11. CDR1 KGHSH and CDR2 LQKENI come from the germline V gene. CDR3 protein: CASAQSGTAYGYTF. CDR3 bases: TGTGCCAGCGCGCAATCCGGGACAGCTTATGGCTACACCTTC.

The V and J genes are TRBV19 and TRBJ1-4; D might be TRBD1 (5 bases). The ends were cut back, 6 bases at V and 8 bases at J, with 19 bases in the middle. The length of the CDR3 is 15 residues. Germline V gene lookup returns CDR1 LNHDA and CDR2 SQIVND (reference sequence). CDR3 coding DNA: TGTGCCAGTAGCCAACAGTTGGGGCGGGAGGAAAAACTGTTTTTT. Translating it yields CASSQQLGREEKLFF.

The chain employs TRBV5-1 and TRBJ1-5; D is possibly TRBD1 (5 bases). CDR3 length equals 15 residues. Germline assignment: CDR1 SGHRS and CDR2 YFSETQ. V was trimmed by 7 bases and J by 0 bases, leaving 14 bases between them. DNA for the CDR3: TGCGCCAGCCGCCCGGGGGGAGATAGCAATCAGCCCCAGCATTTT. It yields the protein CASRPGGDSNQPQHF.

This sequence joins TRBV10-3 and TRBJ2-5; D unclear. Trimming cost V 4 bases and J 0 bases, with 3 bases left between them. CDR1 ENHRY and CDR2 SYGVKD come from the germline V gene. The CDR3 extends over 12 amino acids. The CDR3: CAISAHQETQYF. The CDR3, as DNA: TGTGCCATCAGTGCTCACCAAGAGACCCAGTACTTC.